The sequence of this TCR beta chain was determined in a study of regulatory T cells in long-lasting Graves disease. CDR3 regions were amplified by Arm-PCR using iRepertoire HTBI primers to build TCR beta libraries. MiXCR, run by TCRdb on the multiplex PCR reads, gives a single entry per CDR3 protein. The table records around 400,000 distinct CDR3 sequences, about a quarter of them present only once. Germline V gene lookup returns CDR1 SEHNR and CDR2 FQNEAQ (reference sequence). The CDR3 extends over 16 amino acids. V was trimmed by 1 base and J by 3 bases, leaving 16 bases between them. The time point is: persistent/refractory GD, antithyroid drugs over 5 years with positive TRAb. Generation of the TCR library employed RNA extracted from PBMCs.

The rearrangement joins TRBV7-9 to TRBJ2-7; D might be TRBD1 (6 bases). This material consisted of peripheral blood mononuclear cells (PBMCs), taken when the disease was refractory, from a patient treated with antithyroid drugs. The receptor's source is a female donor with Graves disease. The CDR3 loop is CASSLGGQIPHYEQYF. The CDR3 DNA is TGTGCCAGCAGCTTAGGGGGACAAATCCCCCACTACGAGCAGTACTTC.